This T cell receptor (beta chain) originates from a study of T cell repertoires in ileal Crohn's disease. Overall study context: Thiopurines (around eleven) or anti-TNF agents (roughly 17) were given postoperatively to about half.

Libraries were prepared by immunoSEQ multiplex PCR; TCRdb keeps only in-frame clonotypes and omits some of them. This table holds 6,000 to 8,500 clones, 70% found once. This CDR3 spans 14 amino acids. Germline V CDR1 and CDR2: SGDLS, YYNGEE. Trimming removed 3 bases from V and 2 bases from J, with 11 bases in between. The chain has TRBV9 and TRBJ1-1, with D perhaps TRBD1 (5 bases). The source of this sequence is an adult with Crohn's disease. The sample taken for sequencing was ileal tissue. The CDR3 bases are TGTGCCAGCAGCGCGGGGGTAGATAACACTGAAGCTTTCTTT. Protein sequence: CASSAGVDNTEAFF.